The 8 T cell receptor beta chains reported below all come from one sample, sequenced in a study of CD8 T cells in ankylosing spondylitis (dated by TCRdb to the late 2010s). Libraries came from 5' RACE. TCRdb names Illumina HiSeq 2500 as the instrument used. TCRdb took the public reads, trimmed them with fastp at Q25, ran MiXCR for clone calling and kept in-frame beta chains. Every entry covers one CDR3 protein and lists the most common genes and DNA from its rows. This sample comprises approximately 220,000 distinct CDR3 sequences, more than 25% of them detected only once. The leading ten clones occupy about 7% of the sample. The sequenced sample was blood, either unsorted or a sorted T cell fraction (not recorded which). The receptor set was obtained from a male donor with ankylosing spondylitis or in good health (not recorded which).

This chain uses TRBV29-1 with TRBJ2-7; D is possibly TRBD2 (7 bases). The ends were cut back, 6 bases at V and 4 bases at J, with 16 bases in the middle. Germline lookup yields CDR1 SQVTM and CDR2 ANQGSEA. This CDR3 has 13 residues. CDR3 DNA: TGCAGCGTGGGGGGGCTAGCGGCTTACGAGCAGTACTTC. Translation gives CSVGGLAAYEQYF.

In its sample, this clonotype was seen many times. The chain couples TRBV6-2 or TRBV6-3 to TRBJ2-7; 8 bases fit TRBD1. J was trimmed by 2 bases and V by 6 bases; bases with no gene match: 3. Germline assignment: CDR1 MNHEY and CDR2 SVGEGT. The CDR3 loop spans 13 amino acids. The CDR3 sequence: CASSTGGPYEQYF. The DNA for the CDR3 is TGTGCCAGCAGCACAGGGGGTCCCTACGAGCAGTACTTC.

The sample holds many counts of this clonotype. This chain joins TRBV7-2 and TRBJ2-3; 8 bases line up with TRBD2. V was clipped by 3 bases and J by 4 bases; unmatched bases: 12. CDR1 and CDR2 (germline): SGHTA, FQGNSA. CDR3 length: 17 amino acids. CDR3 protein: CASSFYGPAGGPDTQYF. CDR3 coding DNA: TGTGCCAGCAGCTTTTATGGTCCCGCGGGGGGACCAGATACGCAGTATTTT.

This clonotype was detected many times. The chain joins TRBV18 to TRBJ2-5; TRBD2 matches 10 bases. The V segment lost 4 bases and the J segment 4 bases; nucleotides outside the gene matches: 6. The germline gives CDR1 KGHSH, CDR2 LQKENI. The CDR3 is made up of 15 amino acids. CDR3 bases: TGTGCCAGCTCACACCTAGCGGGAGTAGGAGAGACCCAGTACTTC. It specifies CASSHLAGVGETQYF.

The chain joins TRBV12-3 or TRBV12-4 to TRBJ2-1; 11 bases are shared with TRBD2. J was trimmed by 7 bases and V by 6 bases; bases with no gene match: 8. CDR3 size: 15 residues. The CDR3 coding sequence is TGTGCCAGCAGACCACTAGCGGGAGCATCAAATGAGCAGTTCTTC. It specifies CASRPLAGASNEQFF.

This clonotype was observed many times. The chain employs TRBV12-3 or TRBV12-4 and TRBJ2-1, with D maybe TRBD2 (5 bases). V was pared by 3 bases and J by 5 bases, with 8 bases between. The CDR3 totals 13 residues. In DNA, the CDR3 is TGTGCCAGCAGTTTTAGGCGGGACAATGAGCAGTTCTTC. As protein: CASSFRRDNEQFF.

This clonotype was counted ten times or more. The chain couples TRBV5-6 to TRBJ2-3, with no clear D. The CDR3 has 15 amino acids. Trimming pared 2 bases from V and 1 base from J, leaving 11 bases between. Germline CDR1 reads SGHDT; CDR2 reads YYEEEE. The CDR3 nucleotides read TGTGCCAGCAGCTTCCTTACTACTCGCACAGATACGCAGTATTTT. This gives the protein CASSFLTTRTDTQYF.

This clonotype was detected only a few times. This rearrangement joins TRBV20-1 to TRBJ1-6; D not resolved. CDR1 and CDR2 from the germline V gene are DFQATT and SNEGSKA (reference sequence). Trimming stripped 0 bases from V and 6 bases from J, with 15 bases between. CDR3 length: 16 amino acids. The CDR3 is CSARDRKGSSNSPLHF. CDR3 coding DNA: TGCAGTGCTAGAGATCGAAAAGGCAGTTCTAATTCACCCCTCCACTTT.